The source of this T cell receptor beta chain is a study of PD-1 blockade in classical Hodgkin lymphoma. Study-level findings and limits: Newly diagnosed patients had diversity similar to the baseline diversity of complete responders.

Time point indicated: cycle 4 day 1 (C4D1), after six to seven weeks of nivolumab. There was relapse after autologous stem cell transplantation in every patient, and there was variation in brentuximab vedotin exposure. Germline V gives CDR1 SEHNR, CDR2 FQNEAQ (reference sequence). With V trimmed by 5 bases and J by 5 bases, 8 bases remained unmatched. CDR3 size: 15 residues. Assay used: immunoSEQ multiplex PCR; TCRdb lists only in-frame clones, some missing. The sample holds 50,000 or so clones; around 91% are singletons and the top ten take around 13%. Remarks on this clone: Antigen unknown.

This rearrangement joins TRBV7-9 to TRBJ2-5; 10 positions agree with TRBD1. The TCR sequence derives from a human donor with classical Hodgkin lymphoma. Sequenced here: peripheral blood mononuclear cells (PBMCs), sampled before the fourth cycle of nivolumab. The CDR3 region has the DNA TGTGCCAGCAGCAACGACAGGGGGCGGACGGAGACCCAGTACTTC. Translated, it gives CASSNDRGRTETQYF.